The entry below gives a single T cell receptor (beta chain) sequence along with its context. This sample is drawn from a study of blood T cell repertoires in COVID-19. Study details: T cells, B-cell-depleted T cells, or PBMCs supplied cDNA or gDNA.

Libraries were prepared by immunoSEQ multiplex PCR; TCRdb keeps only in-frame clonotypes and omits some of them. Among 160,000 or so clones listed, over 85% were seen once. Germline-derived CDR1 and CDR2 are SNHLY and FYNNEI. The CDR3 has 14 residues. J lost 9 bases, V lost 10 bases, and 8 bases had no gene match. Source material: peripheral blood. The sequence was obtained from a man in his sixties with active or convalescent COVID-19. V usage is TRBV2 and J usage is TRBJ2-1, with 14 bases lining up with TRBD2. The CDR3 loop reads CAKTTSGGAREQFF. CDR3 nucleotide sequence: TGTGCCAAAACGACTAGCGGGGGGGCTCGTGAGCAGTTCTTC.